This entry lists 3 T cell receptor beta chains sequenced from one sample in a study of CD8 T cells in ankylosing spondylitis. TCRdb itself ran the 5' RACE reads through MiXCR, one entry per CDR3 protein. The sample holds 300,000 to 400,000 distinct CDR3 sequences; 9.5% to 13% are singletons and the top ten take around 8.4%. Material: blood, either unsorted or a sorted T cell fraction (not recorded which). The receptors shown here come from a female donor with ankylosing spondylitis or in good health (not recorded which).

This clonotype was seen repeatedly, ten times or more. The chain has TRBV5-1 and TRBJ1-1; TRBD1 might be the D (5 bases). Germline CDR1 SGHRS, CDR2 YFSETQ. This CDR3 is built from 13 residues. Trimming took off 1 base at V and 8 bases at J, with 12 bases between the two ends. Here the CDR3 reads CASSLSDSSEAFF. The CDR3 DNA sequence: TGCGCCAGCAGCTTGTCCGACAGCTCAGAAGCTTTCTTT.

This clonotype was seen many times. The chain has TRBV20-1 and TRBJ1-3; 7 bases map to TRBD1. The CDR3 spans 16 residues. J was trimmed by 0 bases and V by 6 bases; bases with no gene match: 11. The germline V gene has CDR1 DFQATT and CDR2 SNEGSKA (reference sequence). The CDR3 protein is CSAVQGRPSSGNTIYF. CDR3 DNA sequence: TGCAGTGCGGTACAGGGGCGCCCGAGCTCTGGAAACACCATATATTTT.

This clonotype has ten or more counts. The CDR3 DNA is TGTGCCAGCAGGGACAGGGGGCCCTACAATGAGCAGTTCTTC. This encodes CASRDRGPYNEQFF. This sequence joins TRBV28 and TRBJ2-1; 11 bases are shared with TRBD1. J gave up 2 bases and V 6 bases, and 0 bases lay outside the gene matches. The germline V gene has CDR1 MDHEN and CDR2 SYDVKM. This CDR3 is built from 14 residues.